Listed below are T cell receptor beta chains from one sample, sequenced in a study of HIV-infected patients and healthy controls. TCRdb recomputed calls from the 5' RACE reads with MiXCR, one row per CDR3 protein. The sample lists 50,000 to 80,000 distinct CDR3 sequences, 19% occurring once. The sample taken for sequencing was CD4+ T cells from blood. The source of these receptors is a human donor in good health. Each CDR3 is given with its conserved first and last residue. The order of the fields is clone size, J gene, D gene, V gene, CDR3 DNA, CDR3 protein. The D gene is left open where the match is weak. A clone size is listed for some rows: how often the clone was seen (once, few, many), or a class if it is expanded.

-	TRBJ1-1	TRBD1	TRBV9	TGTGCCAGCAGCCCGCGACAGGGAATGAACACTGAAGCTTTCTTT	CASSPRQGMNTEAFF
-	TRBJ1-2	-	TRBV3-1	TGTGCCAGCAGCGACGGGACAAAGGGTTATATATATGGCTACACCTTC	CASSDGTKGYIYGYTF
few	TRBJ1-1	-	TRBV25-1	TGTGCCAGCAGGGACAGAAGGAACACTGAAGCTTTCTTT	CASRDRRNTEAFF
-	TRBJ1-4	-	TRBV19	TGTGCCAGTAGTATCGTAACAGGCGGCAAACTGTTTTTT	CASSIVTGGKLFF
-	TRBJ2-1	-	TRBV11-3	TGTGCCAGCAGCGAAAAAAGCGGGCGCTCCTACAATGAGCAGTTCTTC	CASSEKSGRSYNEQFF
-	TRBJ2-5	TRBD1	TRBV29-1	TGCAGCGTAAGACAGGGAAAAGAGACCCAGTACTTC	CSVRQGKETQYF
-	TRBJ1-1	-	TRBV25-1	TGTGCCAGCGGAAATACTATGAACACTGAAGCTTTCTTT	CASGNTMNTEAFF
many	TRBJ2-1	-	TRBV18	TGTGCCAGCTCAGCGGGACAGAACAATGAGCAGTTCTTC	CASSAGQNNEQFF
-	TRBJ2-1	-	TRBV7-9	TGTGCCAGCAGCTTATCCAGCGGGCCGTACAATGAGCAGTTCTTC	CASSLSSGPYNEQFF
-	TRBJ1-2	-	TRBV4-3	TGCGCCAGCAGCCAAGAAGGATCGGGCTATGGCTACACCTTC	CASSQEGSGYGYTF
many	TRBJ1-5	-	TRBV25-1	TGTGCCAGCAGTGACAGGGCTGGTCAGCCCCAGCATTTT	CASSDRAGQPQHF
-	TRBJ2-1	TRBD2	TRBV20-1	TGCAGTGCTGGGCATTGGGCTAGCGGGAACAATGAGCAGTTCTTC	CSAGHWASGNNEQFF
few	TRBJ1-1	TRBD1	TRBV2	TGTGCCAGCAGTGAAGGGCAGGGGGTTCGAACTGAAGCTTTCTTT	CASSEGQGVRTEAFF
few	TRBJ1-2	-	TRBV12-5	TGTGCTAGCTCGGGGTCTAACTATGGCTACACCTTC	CASSGSNYGYTF
medium-sized	TRBJ2-3	TRBD2	TRBV28	TGTGCCAGCAGTCAGCCTAGCGGGGGCGCAGATACGCAGTATTTT	CASSQPSGGADTQYF
-	TRBJ1-2	TRBD1	TRBV19	TGTGCCAGTAGAAGGACAGGGGGCGAGGGTGGCTACACCTTC	CASRRTGGEGGYTF
many	TRBJ2-3	-	TRBV11-2	TGTGCCAGCAGCGGATACCTCGGCACAGATACGCAGTATTTT	CASSGYLGTDTQYF
few	TRBJ2-7	-	TRBV20-1	TGCAGTGCTAGAGATCAGGGTCGTTCCTACGAGCAGTACTTC	CSARDQGRSYEQYF
-	TRBJ1-1	-	TRBV6-1	TGTGCCAGCAGTGAGAAGGCAGCTACATACACTGAAGCTTTCTTT	CASSEKAATYTEAFF
few	TRBJ1-1	-	TRBV7-9	TGTGCCAGCAGTGTTCGGGGACACGGTGACACTGAAGCTTTCTTT	CASSVRGHGDTEAFF
-	TRBJ1-6	-	TRBV6-5	TGTGCCAGCAGTCCCGACAGGTTAAATTCACCCCTCTACTTT	CASSPDRLNSPLYF